This T cell receptor beta chain was captured in a study of Graves' ophthalmopathy and Graves' hyperthyroidism. Overall study results and limits: Blood repertoires reportedly contained most expanded thyroid clonotypes above 0.001 frequency. Distinction of ophthalmopathy from stable hyperthyroidism by a 13-signature model reached approximately 89% sensitivity and 81.08% specificity.

The authors amplified TCR beta CDR3 regions, and they did so from RNA transcripts for repertoire sequencing. An opening RT-PCR round employed HTBI primers and preceded a second-round multiplex PCR. TCRdb reanalysed the multiplex PCR reads using MiXCR and keeps one entry per CDR3 protein. The repertoire includes roughly 230,000 distinct CDR3 sequences, about 22% of them detected once, and about 46% sits in the top ten. CDR3 length: 12 residues. Germline CDR1 reads MDHEN; CDR2 reads SYDVKM. This clonotype has only one observation. What it binds is not known. At one boundary the junction diverges from the germline segment, which might be a read error.

The material sequenced was peripheral blood. This TCR came from a woman aged 45-65 years with Graves' ophthalmopathy. The genes are TRBV28 and TRBJ1-2; D remains ambiguous. For the CDR3, the DNA is TGTGCCAGCATCCCCGAATCCTATGGCTACATCTTC. This translates into CASIPESYGYIF.